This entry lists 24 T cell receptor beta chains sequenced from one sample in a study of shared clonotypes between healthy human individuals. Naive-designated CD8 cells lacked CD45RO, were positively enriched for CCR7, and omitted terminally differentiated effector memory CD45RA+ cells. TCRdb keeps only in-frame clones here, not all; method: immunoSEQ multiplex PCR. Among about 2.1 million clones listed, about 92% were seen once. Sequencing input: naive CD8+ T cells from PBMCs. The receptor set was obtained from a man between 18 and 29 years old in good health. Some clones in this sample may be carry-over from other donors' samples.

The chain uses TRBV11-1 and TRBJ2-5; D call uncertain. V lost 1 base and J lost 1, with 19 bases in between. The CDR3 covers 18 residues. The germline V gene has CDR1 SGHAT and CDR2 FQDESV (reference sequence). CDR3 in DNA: TGTGCCAGCAGCTTAGTCGGGTTGGGCCGCCGCCTCCAAGAGACCCAGTACTTC. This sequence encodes CASSLVGLGRRLQETQYF.

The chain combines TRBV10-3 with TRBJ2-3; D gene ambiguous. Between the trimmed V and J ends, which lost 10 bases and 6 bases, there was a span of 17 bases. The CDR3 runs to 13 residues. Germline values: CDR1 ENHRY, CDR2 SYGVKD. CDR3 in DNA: TGTGCCACCCATGGGAAGACCACTGATACGCAGTATTTT. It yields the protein CATHGKTTDTQYF.

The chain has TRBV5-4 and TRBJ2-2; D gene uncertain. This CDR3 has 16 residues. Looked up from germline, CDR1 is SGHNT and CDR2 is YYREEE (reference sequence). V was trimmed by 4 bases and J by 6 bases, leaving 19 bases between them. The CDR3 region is CASSLPSGEVPGELFF. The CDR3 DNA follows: TGTGCCAGCAGCCTCCCCAGTGGGGAAGTACCCGGGGAGCTGTTTTTT.

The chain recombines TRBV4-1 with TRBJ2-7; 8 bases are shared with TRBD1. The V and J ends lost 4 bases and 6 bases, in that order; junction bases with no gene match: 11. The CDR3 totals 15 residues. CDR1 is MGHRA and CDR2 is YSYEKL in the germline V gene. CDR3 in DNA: TGCGCCAGCAGCCTGTCGGGGCAGGGGGCGGGCGAGCAGTACTTC. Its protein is CASSLSGQGAGEQYF.

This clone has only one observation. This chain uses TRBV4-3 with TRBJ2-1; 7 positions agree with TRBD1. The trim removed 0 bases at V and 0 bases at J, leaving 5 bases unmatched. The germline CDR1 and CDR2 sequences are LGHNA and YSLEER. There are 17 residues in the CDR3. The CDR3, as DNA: TGCGCCAGCAGCCAAGATTGGGGACAGCTCTCCTACAATGAGCAGTTCTTC. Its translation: CASSQDWGQLSYNEQFF.

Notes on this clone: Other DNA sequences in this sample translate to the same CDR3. The CDR3 DNA reads as TGTGCCATCAGTGAGTCAGGGGATGGCTACACCTTC. Protein: CAISESGDGYTF. The chain recombines TRBV10-3 with TRBJ1-2; D is perhaps TRBD1 (5 bases). This CDR3 spans 12 amino acids. Trimming removed 0 bases at V and 6 bases at J, with 5 bases between. Germline-derived CDR1 and CDR2 are ENHRY and SYGVKD.

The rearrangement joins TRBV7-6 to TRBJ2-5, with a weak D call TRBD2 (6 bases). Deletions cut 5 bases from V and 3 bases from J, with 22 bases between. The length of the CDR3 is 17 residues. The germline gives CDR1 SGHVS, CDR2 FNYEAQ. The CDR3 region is CASSLRPAGRDKETQYF. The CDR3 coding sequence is TGTGCCAGCAGCCTGAGACCGGCCGGGCGGGATAAAGAGACCCAGTACTTC.

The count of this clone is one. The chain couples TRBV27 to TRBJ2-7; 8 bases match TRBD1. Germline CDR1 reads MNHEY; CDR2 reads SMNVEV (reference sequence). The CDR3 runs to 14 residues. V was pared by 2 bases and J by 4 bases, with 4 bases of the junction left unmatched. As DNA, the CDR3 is TGTGCCAGCAGTTTAGCGGGACAGGTGTACGAGCAGTACTTC. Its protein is CASSLAGQVYEQYF.

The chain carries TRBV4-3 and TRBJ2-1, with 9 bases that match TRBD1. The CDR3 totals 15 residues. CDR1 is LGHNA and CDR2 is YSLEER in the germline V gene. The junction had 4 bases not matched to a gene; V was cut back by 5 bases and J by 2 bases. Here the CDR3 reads CASSWRQGAYNEQFF. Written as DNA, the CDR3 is TGCGCCAGCAGCTGGAGACAGGGGGCCTACAATGAGCAGTTCTTC.

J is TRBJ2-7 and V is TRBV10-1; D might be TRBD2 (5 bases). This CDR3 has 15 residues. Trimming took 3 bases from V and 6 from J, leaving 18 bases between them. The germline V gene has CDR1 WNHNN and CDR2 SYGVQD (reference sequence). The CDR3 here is CASSESGAPRGEQYF. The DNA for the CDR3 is TGCGCCAGCAGTGAAAGCGGAGCTCCACGAGGCGAGCAGTACTTC.

CDR3 region: CASSLGKQGSTDTQYF. Here the CDR3 DNA reads TGTGCCAGCAGCTTAGGGAAACAGGGAAGCACAGATACGCAGTATTTT. This rearrangement joins TRBV7-9 to TRBJ2-3; D perhaps matches TRBD1 (6 bases). The V end lost 1 base, the J end lost 0 bases, and 11 bases lay between the germline ends. The germline gives CDR1 SEHNR, CDR2 FQNEAQ (reference sequence). The CDR3 contains 16 residues.

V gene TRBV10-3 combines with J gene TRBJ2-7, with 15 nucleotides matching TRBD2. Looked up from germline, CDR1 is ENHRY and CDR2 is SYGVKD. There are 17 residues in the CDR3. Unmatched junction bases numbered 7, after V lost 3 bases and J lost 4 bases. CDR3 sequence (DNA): TGTGCCATCAGTGACCCGGGACTAGCGGGAGGTATTTACGAGCAGTACTTC. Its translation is CAISDPGLAGGIYEQYF.

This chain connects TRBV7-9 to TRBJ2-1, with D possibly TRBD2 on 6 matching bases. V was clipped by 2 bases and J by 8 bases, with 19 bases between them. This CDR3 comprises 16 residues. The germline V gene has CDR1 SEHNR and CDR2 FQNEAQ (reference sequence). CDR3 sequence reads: CASSLSLREPRDEQFF. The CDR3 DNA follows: TGTGCCAGCAGCTTAAGCCTACGGGAGCCCCGGGATGAGCAGTTCTTC. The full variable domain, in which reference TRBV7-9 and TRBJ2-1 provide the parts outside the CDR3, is DTGVSQNPRHKITKRGQNVTFRCDPISEHNRLYWYRQTLGQGPEFLTYFQNEAQLEKSRLLSDRFSAERPKGSFSTLEIQRTEQGDSAMYLCASSLSLREPRDEQFFGPGTRLTVL.

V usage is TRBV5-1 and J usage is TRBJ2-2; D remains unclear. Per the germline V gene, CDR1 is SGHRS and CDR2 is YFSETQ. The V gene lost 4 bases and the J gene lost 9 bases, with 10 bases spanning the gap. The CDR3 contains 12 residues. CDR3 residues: CASSPSFRELFF. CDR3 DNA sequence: TGCGCCAGCAGCCCTTCCTTCCGGGAGCTGTTTTTT.

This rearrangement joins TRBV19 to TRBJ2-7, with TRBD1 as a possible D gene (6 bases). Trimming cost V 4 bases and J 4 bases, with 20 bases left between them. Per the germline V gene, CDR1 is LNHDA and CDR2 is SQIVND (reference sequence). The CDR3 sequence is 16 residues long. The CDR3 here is CASSTGATGGWYEQYF. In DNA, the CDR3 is TGTGCCAGTAGTACCGGCGCGACAGGTGGGTGGTACGAGCAGTACTTC.

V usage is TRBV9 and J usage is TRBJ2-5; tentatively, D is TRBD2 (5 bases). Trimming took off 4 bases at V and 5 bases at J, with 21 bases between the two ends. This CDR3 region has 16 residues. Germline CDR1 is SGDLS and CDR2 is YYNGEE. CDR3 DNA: TGTGCCAGCAGCAACCAAGGATGGGAGCTGGGTGAGACCCAGTACTTC. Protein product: CASSNQGWELGETQYF.

CDR3 in DNA: TGTGCCAGCAGTACGGGGGGGGCGGGAGATACGCAGTATTTT. Residues: CASSTGGAGDTQYF. The V and J genes are TRBV6-5 and TRBJ2-3; the match to TRBD2 covers 8 bases. CDR3 length equals 14 residues. Trimming cost V 5 bases and J 5 bases; bases outside gene matches: 6. Germline V gives CDR1 MNHEY, CDR2 SVGAGI.

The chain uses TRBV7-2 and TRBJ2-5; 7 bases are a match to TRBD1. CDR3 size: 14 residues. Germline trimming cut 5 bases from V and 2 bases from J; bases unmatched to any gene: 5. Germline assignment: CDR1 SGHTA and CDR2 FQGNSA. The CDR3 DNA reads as TGTGCCAGCAGCAACCGACAGGGTCAAGAGACCCAGTACTTC. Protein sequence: CASSNRQGQETQYF.

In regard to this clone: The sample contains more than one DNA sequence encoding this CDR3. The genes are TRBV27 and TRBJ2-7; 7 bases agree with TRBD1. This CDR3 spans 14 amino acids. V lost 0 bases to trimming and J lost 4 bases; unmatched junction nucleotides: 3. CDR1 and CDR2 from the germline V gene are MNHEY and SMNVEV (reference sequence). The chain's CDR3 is CASSLSGTAYEQYF. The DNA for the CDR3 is TGTGCCAGCAGTTTATCGGGGACAGCATACGAGCAGTACTTC.

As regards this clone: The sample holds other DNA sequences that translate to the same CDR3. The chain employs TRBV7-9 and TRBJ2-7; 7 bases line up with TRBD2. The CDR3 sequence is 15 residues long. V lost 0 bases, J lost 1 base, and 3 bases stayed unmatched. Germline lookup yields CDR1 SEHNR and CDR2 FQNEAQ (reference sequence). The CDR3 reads CASSLAGGGSYEQYF. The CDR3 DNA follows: TGTGCCAGCAGCTTAGCGGGGGGAGGGTCCTACGAGCAGTACTTC. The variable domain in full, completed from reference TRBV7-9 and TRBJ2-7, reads DTGVSQNPRHKITKRGQNVTFRCDPISEHNRLYWYRQTLGQGPEFLTYFQNEAQLEKSRLLSDRFSAERPKGSFSTLEIQRTEQGDSAMYLCASSLAGGGSYEQYFGPGTRLTVT.

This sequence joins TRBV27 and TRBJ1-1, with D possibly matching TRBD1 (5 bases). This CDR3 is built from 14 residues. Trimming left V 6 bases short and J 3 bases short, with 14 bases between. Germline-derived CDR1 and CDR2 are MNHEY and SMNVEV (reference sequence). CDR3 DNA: TGTGCCAGCAGCCTGTCCGGGGGGGACACTGAAGCTTTCTTT. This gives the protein CASSLSGGDTEAFF.

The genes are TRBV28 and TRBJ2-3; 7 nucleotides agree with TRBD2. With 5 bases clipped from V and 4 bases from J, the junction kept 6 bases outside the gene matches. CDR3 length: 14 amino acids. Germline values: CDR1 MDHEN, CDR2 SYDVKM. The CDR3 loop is CASSPAGEADTQYF. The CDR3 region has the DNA TGTGCCAGCAGTCCGGCGGGAGAAGCAGATACGCAGTATTTT.

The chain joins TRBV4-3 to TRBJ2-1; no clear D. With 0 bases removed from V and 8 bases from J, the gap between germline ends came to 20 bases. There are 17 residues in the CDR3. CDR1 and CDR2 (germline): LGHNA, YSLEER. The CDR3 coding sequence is TGCGCCAGCAGCCAAGATCCTCCTCTTGGTCCGGGCGATGAGCAGTTCTTC. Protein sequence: CASSQDPPLGPGDEQFF.

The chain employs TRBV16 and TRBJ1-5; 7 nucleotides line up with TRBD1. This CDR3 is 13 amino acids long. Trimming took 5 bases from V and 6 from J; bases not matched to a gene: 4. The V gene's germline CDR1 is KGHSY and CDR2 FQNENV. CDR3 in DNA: TGTGCCAGCAGCTTACAGGGGCGTCAGCCCCAGCATTTT. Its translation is CASSLQGRQPQHF.